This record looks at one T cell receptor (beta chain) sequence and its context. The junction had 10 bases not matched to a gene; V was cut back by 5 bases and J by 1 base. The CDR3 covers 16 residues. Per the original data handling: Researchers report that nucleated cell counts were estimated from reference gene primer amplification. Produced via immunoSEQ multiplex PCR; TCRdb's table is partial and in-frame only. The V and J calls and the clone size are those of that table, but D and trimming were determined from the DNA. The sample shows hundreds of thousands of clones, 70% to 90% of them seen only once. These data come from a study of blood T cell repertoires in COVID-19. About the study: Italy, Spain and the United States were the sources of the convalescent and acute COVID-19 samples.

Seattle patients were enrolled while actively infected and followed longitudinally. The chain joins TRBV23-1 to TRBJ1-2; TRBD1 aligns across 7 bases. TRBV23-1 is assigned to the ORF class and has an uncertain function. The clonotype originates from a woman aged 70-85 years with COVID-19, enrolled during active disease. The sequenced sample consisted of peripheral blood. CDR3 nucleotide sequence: TGCGCCAGCAGTGAAACAGGGGCCAAGGGTAACTATGGCTACACCTTC. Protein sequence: CASSETGAKGNYGYTF.